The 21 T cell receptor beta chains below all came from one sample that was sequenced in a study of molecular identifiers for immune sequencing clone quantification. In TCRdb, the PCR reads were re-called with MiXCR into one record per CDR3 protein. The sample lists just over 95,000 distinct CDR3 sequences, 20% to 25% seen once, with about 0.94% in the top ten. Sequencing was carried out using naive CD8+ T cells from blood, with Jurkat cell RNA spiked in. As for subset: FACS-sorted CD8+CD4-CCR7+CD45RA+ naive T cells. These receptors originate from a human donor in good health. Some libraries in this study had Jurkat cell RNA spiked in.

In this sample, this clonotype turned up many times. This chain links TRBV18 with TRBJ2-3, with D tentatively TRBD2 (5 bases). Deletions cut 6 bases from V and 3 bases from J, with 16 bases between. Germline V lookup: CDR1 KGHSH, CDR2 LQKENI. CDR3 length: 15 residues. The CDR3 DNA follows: TGTGCCAGCTCTATCTCAGGAGGAGGAACAGATACGCAGTATTTT. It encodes CASSISGGGTDTQYF.

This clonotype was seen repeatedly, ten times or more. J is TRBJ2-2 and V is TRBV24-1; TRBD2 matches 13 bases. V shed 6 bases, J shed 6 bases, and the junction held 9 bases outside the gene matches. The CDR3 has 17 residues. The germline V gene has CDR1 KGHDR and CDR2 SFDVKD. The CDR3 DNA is TGTGCCACCAGTCTACTAGCGGGGGGGCCGGTCGCCGGGGAGCTGTTTTTT. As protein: CATSLLAGGPVAGELFF.

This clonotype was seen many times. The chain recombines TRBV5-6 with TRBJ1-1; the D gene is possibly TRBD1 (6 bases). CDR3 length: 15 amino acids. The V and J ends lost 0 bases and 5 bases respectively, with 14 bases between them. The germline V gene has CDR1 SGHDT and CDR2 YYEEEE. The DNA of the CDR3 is TGTGCCAGCAGCTTGGCCGGCAGGGGTGATACTGAAGCTTTCTTT. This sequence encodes CASSLAGRGDTEAFF.

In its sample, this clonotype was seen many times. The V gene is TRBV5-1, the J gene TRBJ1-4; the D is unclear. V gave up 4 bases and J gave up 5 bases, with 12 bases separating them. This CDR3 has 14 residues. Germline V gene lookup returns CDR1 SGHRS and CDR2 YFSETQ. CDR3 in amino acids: CASSPAPGNEKLFF. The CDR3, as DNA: TGCGCCAGCAGCCCGGCCCCAGGCAATGAAAAACTGTTTTTT.

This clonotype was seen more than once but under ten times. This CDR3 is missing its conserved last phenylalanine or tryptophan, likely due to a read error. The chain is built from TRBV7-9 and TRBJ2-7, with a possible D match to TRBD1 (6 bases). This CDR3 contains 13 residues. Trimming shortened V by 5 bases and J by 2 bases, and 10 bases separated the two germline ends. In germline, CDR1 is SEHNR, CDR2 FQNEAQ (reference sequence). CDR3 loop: CASSQGTTYEQYL. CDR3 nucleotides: TGTGCCAGCAGCCAGGGGACCACCTACGAGCAGTACTTA.

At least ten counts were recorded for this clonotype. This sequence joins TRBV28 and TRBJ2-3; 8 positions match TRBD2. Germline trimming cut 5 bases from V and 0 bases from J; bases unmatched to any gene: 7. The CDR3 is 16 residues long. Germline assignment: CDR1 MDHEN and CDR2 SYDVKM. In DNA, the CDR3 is TGTGCCAGCAGTCCCCTAGCGGGTCCAAGCACAGATACGCAGTATTTT. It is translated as CASSPLAGPSTDTQYF.

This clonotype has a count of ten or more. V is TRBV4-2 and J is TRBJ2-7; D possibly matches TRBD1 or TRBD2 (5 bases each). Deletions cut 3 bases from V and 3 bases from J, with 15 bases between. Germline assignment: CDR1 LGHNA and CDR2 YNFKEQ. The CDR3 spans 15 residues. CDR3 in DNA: TGTGCCAGCAGCCATGTAGGGACGGAATACTACGAGCAGTACTTC. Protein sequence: CASSHVGTEYYEQYF.

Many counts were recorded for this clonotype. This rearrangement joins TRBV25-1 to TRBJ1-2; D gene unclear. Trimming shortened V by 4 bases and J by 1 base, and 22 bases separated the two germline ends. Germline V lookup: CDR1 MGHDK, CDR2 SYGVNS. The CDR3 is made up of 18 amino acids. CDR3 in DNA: TGTGCCAGCAGTGGAAACCCCTGGGCGGATCTTTTTAACTATGGCTACACCTTC. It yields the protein CASSGNPWADLFNYGYTF.

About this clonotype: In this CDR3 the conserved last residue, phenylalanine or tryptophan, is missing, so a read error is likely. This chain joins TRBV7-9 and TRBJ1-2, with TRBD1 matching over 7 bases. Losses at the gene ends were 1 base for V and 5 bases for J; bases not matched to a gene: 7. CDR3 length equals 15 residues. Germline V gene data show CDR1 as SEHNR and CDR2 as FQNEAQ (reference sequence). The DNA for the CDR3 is TGTGCCAGCAGCTTAGTAGGACAGGCAAATTATGGCTACACCCTC. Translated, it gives CASSLVGQANYGYTL.

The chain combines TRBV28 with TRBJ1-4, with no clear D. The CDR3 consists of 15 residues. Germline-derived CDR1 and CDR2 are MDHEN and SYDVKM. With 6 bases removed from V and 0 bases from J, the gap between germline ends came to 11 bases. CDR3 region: CASRGEWATNEKLFF. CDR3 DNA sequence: TGTGCCAGCAGAGGCGAGTGGGCAACTAATGAAAAACTGTTTTTT.

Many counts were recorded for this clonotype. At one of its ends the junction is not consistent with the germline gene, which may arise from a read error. CDR3 sequence reads: CASSLSSQGHVF. In DNA form, the CDR3 reads TGTGCCAGCAGCTTGTCATCCCAGGGACATGTGTTT. V usage is TRBV7-9 and J usage is TRBJ1-4, with D tentatively TRBD1 (6 bases). This CDR3 comprises 12 residues. Germline V gene sequence: CDR1 SEHNR, CDR2 FQNEAQ (reference sequence).

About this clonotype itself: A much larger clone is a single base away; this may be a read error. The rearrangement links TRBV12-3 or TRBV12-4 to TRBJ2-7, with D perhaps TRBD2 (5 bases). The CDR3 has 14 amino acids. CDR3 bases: TGTGCCAGCAGTTTAGCCCTAGCTCCTCACGAGCGGTACTTC. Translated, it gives CASSLALAPHERYF.

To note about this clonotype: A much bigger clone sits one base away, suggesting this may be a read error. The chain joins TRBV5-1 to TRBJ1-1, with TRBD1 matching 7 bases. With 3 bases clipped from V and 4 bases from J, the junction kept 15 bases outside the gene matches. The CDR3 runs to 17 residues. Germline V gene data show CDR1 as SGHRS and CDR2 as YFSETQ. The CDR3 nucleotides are TGCGCCAGCAGCTGGGACAGCCCGGGATCGGGGGGCACTGAAGCTTTCTTT. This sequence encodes CASSWDSPGSGGTEAFF.

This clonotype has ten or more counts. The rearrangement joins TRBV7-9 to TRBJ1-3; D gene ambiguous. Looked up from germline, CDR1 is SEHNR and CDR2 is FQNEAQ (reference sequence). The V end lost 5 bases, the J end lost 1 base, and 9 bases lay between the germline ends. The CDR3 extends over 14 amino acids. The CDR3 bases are TGTGCCAGCAGCCCAGCTTTGTCTGGAAACACCATATATTTT. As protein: CASSPALSGNTIYF. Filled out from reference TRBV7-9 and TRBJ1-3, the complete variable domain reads DTGVSQNPRHKITKRGQNVTFRCDPISEHNRLYWYRQTLGQGPEFLTYFQNEAQLEKSRLLSDRFSAERPKGSFSTLEIQRTEQGDSAMYLCASSPALSGNTIYFGEGSWLTVV.

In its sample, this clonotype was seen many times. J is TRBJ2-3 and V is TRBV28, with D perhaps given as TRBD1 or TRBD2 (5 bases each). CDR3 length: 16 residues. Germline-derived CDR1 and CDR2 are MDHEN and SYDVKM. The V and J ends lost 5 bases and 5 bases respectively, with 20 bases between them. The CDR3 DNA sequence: TGTGCCAGCAGTACCTCGACAGAGGGTCCCCAAGATACGCAGTATTTT. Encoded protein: CASSTSTEGPQDTQYF.

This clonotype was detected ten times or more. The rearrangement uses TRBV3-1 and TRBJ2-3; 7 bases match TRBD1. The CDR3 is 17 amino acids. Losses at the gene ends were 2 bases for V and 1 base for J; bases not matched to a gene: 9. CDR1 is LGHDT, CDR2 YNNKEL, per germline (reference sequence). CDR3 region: CASSQYPGGVGTDTQYF. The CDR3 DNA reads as TGTGCCAGCAGCCAATACCCAGGGGGTGTAGGCACAGATACGCAGTATTTT.

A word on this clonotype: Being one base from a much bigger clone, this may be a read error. The CDR3 loop reads CASSVAGGGYEQYF. In nucleotides, the CDR3 is TGTGCCAGCAGTGTAGCCGGGGGGGGCTACGAGCAGTACTTC. V usage is TRBV6-1 and J usage is TRBJ2-7; 8 positions agree with TRBD2. In germline, CDR1 is MNHNS, CDR2 SASEGT. The CDR3 is 14 amino acids. With V trimmed by 4 bases and J by 3 bases, 5 bases remained unmatched.

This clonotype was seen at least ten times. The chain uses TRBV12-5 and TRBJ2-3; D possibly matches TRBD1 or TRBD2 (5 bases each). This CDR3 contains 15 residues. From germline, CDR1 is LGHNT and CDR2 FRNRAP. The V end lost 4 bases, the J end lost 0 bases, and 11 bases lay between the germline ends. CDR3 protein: CASGSRDPSTDTQYF. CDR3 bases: TGTGCTAGTGGTTCGAGGGACCCTAGCACAGATACGCAGTATTTT. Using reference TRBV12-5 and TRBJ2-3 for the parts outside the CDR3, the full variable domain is DARVTQTPRHKVTEMGQEVTMRCQPILGHNTVFWYRQTMMQGLELLAYFRNRAPLDDSGMPKDRFSAEMPDATLATLKIQPSEPRDSAVYFCASGSRDPSTDTQYFGPGTRLTVL.

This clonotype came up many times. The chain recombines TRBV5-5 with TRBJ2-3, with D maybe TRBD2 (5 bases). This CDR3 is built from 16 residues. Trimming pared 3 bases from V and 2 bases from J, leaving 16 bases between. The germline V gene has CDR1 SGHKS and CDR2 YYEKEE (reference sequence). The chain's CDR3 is CASSSMRARPTDTQYF. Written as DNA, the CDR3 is TGTGCCAGCAGCTCGATGCGGGCGCGCCCCACAGATACGCAGTATTTT.

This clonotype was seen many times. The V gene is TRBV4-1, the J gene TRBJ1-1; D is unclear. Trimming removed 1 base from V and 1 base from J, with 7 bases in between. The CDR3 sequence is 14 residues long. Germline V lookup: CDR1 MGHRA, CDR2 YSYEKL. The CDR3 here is CASSQVLGNTEAFF. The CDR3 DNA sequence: TGCGCCAGCAGCCAAGTTCTCGGGAACACTGAAGCTTTCTTT.

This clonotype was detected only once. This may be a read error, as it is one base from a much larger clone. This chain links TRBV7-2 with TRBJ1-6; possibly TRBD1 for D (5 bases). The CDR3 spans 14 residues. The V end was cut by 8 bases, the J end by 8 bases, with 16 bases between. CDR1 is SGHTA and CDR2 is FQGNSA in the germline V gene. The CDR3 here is CASGWAGSDSPLHF. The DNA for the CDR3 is TGTGCCAGCGGGTGGGCAGGGTCAGATTCACCCCTCCACTTT.